The rows below give T cell receptor beta chains drawn from one sample of a study of CD8 T cells in ankylosing spondylitis. TCRdb called the 5' RACE reads again in MiXCR, with one record for every CDR3 protein. The table has more than 250,000 distinct CDR3 sequences, 7% to 9% seen once. Source material: blood, either unsorted or a sorted T cell fraction (not recorded which). These receptors all stem from a male donor with ankylosing spondylitis. Each CDR3 is given with its conserved first and last residue. Fields, in order: V gene, D gene, J gene, clone size, CDR3 DNA, CDR3 protein. D genes are given only for firm matches. Some rows have no size entry. The others give once, few or many, or a class for an expanded clone.

>TRBV10-3|TRBD2|TRBJ2-3|few
TGTGCCATCAGTGAGGCCCTAGCGGGCAACACAGATACGCAGTATTTT
CAISEALAGNTDTQYF
>TRBV7-2|TRBD2|TRBJ2-1|NA
TGTGCCAGCAGCTTATTTTCCCTAGCGGGAGCGGGTGAGCAGTTCTTC
CASSLFSLAGAGEQFF
>TRBV11-3|NA|TRBJ2-1|few
TGTGCCAGCAGCCTTAGTCAGGGGTCTGAGCAGTTCTTC
CASSLSQGSEQFF
>TRBV15|TRBD1|TRBJ1-4|NA
TGTGCCACCAGCAGGGGTGGGACAGACGAAAAACTGTTTTTT
CATSRGGTDEKLFF
>TRBV29-1|NA|TRBJ2-6|NA
TGCAGCGTTGAACCCCCCTCTGGGGCCAACGTCCTGACTTTC
CSVEPPSGANVLTF
>TRBV10-3|TRBD2|TRBJ2-5|few
TGTGCCATCAGTGTGGGGGGGGGACGAGAGACCCAGTACTTC
CAISVGGGRETQYF
>TRBV5-1|TRBD1|TRBJ2-3|NA
TGCGCCAGCAGCGTTCGACGACAGGGGGTTAGCACAGATACGCAGTATTTT
CASSVRRQGVSTDTQYF
>TRBV18|NA|TRBJ2-7|few
TGTGCCAGCTCACCAGGGCAGGGGCACGAGCAGTACTTC
CASSPGQGHEQYF
>TRBV28|NA|TRBJ2-1|many
TGTGCCAGCAGTTTTCCAAGCTCCTACAATGAGCAGTTCTTC
CASSFPSSYNEQFF
>TRBV7-9|NA|TRBJ2-3|few
TGTGCCAGCAGCATGACGGGGTCCCAAGGCGATACGCAGTATTTT
CASSMTGSQGDTQYF
>TRBV5-5|NA|TRBJ2-7|few
TGTGCCAGCAGCTTGGGGGGGGGCTCCGAGCAGTACTTC
CASSLGGGSEQYF
>TRBV7-9|TRBD2|TRBJ2-7|few
TGTGCCAGCAGGACGAGCGGGAGGCCCCCCTACGAGCAGTACTTC
CASRTSGRPPYEQYF
>TRBV28|TRBD1|TRBJ2-7|NA
TGTGCCAGCCTACGGGACAGCTTACCCTTGGGAGAGCAGTACTTC
CASLRDSLPLGEQYF
>TRBV7-3|TRBD2|TRBJ2-3|few
TGTGCCAGCAGCTTAATGGGCGGGAGTAACCCAGATACGCAGTATTTT
CASSLMGGSNPDTQYF
>TRBV20-1|NA|TRBJ2-6|few
TGCAGTGCTGAGGGCTGGGGTAGCCCTGGGGCCAACGTCCTGACTTTC
CSAEGWGSPGANVLTF
>TRBV9|NA|TRBJ2-1|few
TGTGCCAGCAGCGTAGATAGCGGCGAGCAGTTCTTC
CASSVDSGEQFF
>TRBV5-1|TRBD2|TRBJ2-1|few
TGCGCCAGCAGCTCCGCTAGCGGGAGTGGAAATGAGCAGTTCTTC
CASSSASGSGNEQFF
>TRBV14|NA|TRBJ2-3|NA
TGTGCCAGCAGCCAAGATCGTGGCGTGGCTCATACGCAGTATTTT
CASSQDRGVAHTQYF
>TRBV15|TRBD2|TRBJ2-1|many
TGTGCCACCAGCAGAGAAAGGGGACTAGCGGGAGGGGGGCAGTTCTTC
CATSRERGLAGGGQFF
>TRBV12-3/TRBV12-4|TRBD2|TRBJ2-1|NA
TGTGCCAGCAGTTTTGATCTAGCGGCCTCAACCAATGAGCAGTTCTTC
CASSFDLAASTNEQFF
>TRBV6-5|TRBD2|TRBJ2-2|few
TGTGCCAGCAGTTATAGGGCGGGAGCAGAAACCGGGGAGCTGTTTTTT
CASSYRAGAETGELFF
>TRBV6-5|TRBD2|TRBJ2-7|few
TGTGCCAGCAGTTACGGGGCAGAAGCTAGCGGGAGGACCTACGAGCAGTACTTC
CASSYGAEASGRTYEQYF
>TRBV25-1|TRBD2|TRBJ2-2|few
TGTGCCAGCAGTGCCTTAGGGGCGGGAGTCGTCGGGGAGCTGTTTTTT
CASSALGAGVVGELFF
>TRBV18|TRBD1|TRBJ2-2|NA
TGTGCCAGCTCACCACTCGTGACAGGGGACATCACCGGGGAGCTGTTTTTT
CASSPLVTGDITGELFF
>TRBV28|TRBD2|TRBJ2-3|many
TGTGCCAGCAGTCGTAGCGGGAGCTTCACAGATACGCAGTATTTT
CASSRSGSFTDTQYF
>TRBV27|NA|TRBJ1-4|few
TGTGCCAGCACCACCGGGGGGTCAACTAATGAAAAACTGTTTTTT
CASTTGGSTNEKLFF
>TRBV7-3|TRBD2|TRBJ2-3|few
TGTGCCAGCAGCTCTAGCGGGAGAAGGGATACGCAGTATTTT
CASSSSGRRDTQYF
>TRBV2|NA|TRBJ2-1|few
TGTGCCAGCAGGTTGGTTGGCACCTCCTACAATGAGCAGTTCTTC
CASRLVGTSYNEQFF
>TRBV6-5|NA|TRBJ2-7|NA
TGTGCCAGCAGTTACTATGAACAGGAGCATTACGAGCAGTACTTC
CASSYYEQEHYEQYF
>TRBV3-1|NA|TRBJ1-5|NA
TGTGCCAGCAGCCAAGGTAGAAGTAGCAATCAGCCCCAGCATTTT
CASSQGRSSNQPQHF
>TRBV5-1|TRBD1|TRBJ1-1|many
TGCGCCAGCAGAGACCTGGACAGGGCGAACACTGAAGCTTTCTTT
CASRDLDRANTEAFF
>TRBV28|TRBD1|TRBJ2-7|NA
TGTGCCAGCAGTTTATCTCCAGGGGGCTATTACGAGCAGTACTTC
CASSLSPGGYYEQYF
>TRBV27|TRBD1|TRBJ1-1|few
TGTGCCAGCAGTAGACAGGGTTCGGAGGGGACTGAAGCTTTCTTT
CASSRQGSEGTEAFF
>TRBV5-1|NA|TRBJ2-3|few
TGCGCCAGCAGCTCGGATAACGCCGCAGATACGCAGTATTTT
CASSSDNAADTQYF
>TRBV7-9|NA|TRBJ2-7|many
TGTGCCAGCAGGGATTCGAGGAACGAGCAGTACTTC
CASRDSRNEQYF
>TRBV20-1|TRBD1|TRBJ2-7|many
TGCAGTGCCTGGGGGGACAGGGACTCCTACGAGCAGTACTTC
CSAWGDRDSYEQYF
>TRBV28|TRBD2|TRBJ2-7|few
TGTGCCAGCAGTTTCTCTAGCGGGGGTCCCTACGAGCAGTACTTC
CASSFSSGGPYEQYF
>TRBV6-1|NA|TRBJ2-6|few
TGTGCCAGCAGTGCGGGGCCTTCTGGGGCCAACGTCCTGACTTTC
CASSAGPSGANVLTF
>TRBV4-2|NA|TRBJ2-1|few
TGTGCCAGCAGCCAAATGGGACCCGAAACCACGGAGCAGTTCTTC
CASSQMGPETTEQFF
>TRBV5-4|NA|TRBJ1-1|NA
TGTGCCAGCAAGGACCTAAGGGGGATGAACACTGAAGCTTTCTTT
CASKDLRGMNTEAFF
>TRBV7-2|NA|TRBJ2-1|few
TGTGCCAGCCGACTACCAAGGGGGTACTCCTACAATGAGCAGTTCTTC
CASRLPRGYSYNEQFF
>TRBV4-3|TRBD2|TRBJ2-1|many
TGCGCCAGCAGCCAACATACTAGCGGGACCTACAATGAGCAGTTCTTC
CASSQHTSGTYNEQFF
>TRBV20-1|TRBD2|TRBJ2-1|many
TGCAGTGCTTTGACTAGCGGCTCCTACAATGAGCAGTTCTTC
CSALTSGSYNEQFF
>TRBV14|TRBD1|TRBJ1-3|few
TGTGCCAGCAGCCAATTACAGGGGGCGAGCTCTGGAAACACCATATATTTT
CASSQLQGASSGNTIYF